The 27 T cell receptor beta chains below come from one sample, sequenced in a study of T cell repertoires in cytomegalovirus infection. The antigens of these receptors remain unknown. TCRdb reprocessed the reads with MiXCR, giving one entry per CDR3 protein. Among some 270,000 distinct CDR3 sequences, around 20% were seen once, and the ten largest hold about 21%. The sample was cultured PBMCs, taken from culture after CMV antigen stimulation. Source of these receptors: a human donor in good health (CMV status not recorded). Some clones in this sample may be carry-over from other donors' samples.

V and J are TRBV28 and TRBJ2-5; tentative D call: TRBD2 (6 bases). The ends were cut back, 7 bases at V and 1 base at J, with 19 bases in the middle. This CDR3 is 16 amino acids long. The V gene's germline CDR1 is MDHEN and CDR2 SYDVKM. Written as DNA, the CDR3 is TGTGCCAGCACCCTTACCCCCGGGAGAGGCCAAGAGACCCAGTACTTC. It yields the protein CASTLTPGRGQETQYF.

This clonotype has more than one count but fewer than ten. This chain joins TRBV25-1 and TRBJ2-7, with 9 bases lining up with TRBD1. Germline assignment: CDR1 MGHDK and CDR2 SYGVNS. V dropped 8 bases and J dropped 5; count of bases not matched to a gene: 4. The CDR3 length is 12 residues. CDR3 DNA sequence: TGTGCCAGCGGACAGGGGAAGAACGAGCAGTACGTC. This encodes CASGQGKNEQYV.

Ten or more counts support this clonotype. The chain uses TRBV11-3 and TRBJ2-1; a weak D match, TRBD2 (6 bases). Trimming left V 3 bases short and J 5 bases short, with 8 bases between. This CDR3 contains 13 residues. Germline CDR1 SGHNT, CDR2 YENEEA. CDR3: CASSFSSDNEQFF. The CDR3 region has the DNA TGTGCCAGCAGCTTCTCTAGCGACAATGAGCAGTTCTTC.

The chain carries TRBV5-4 and TRBJ1-3; D unresolved. This CDR3 contains 16 residues. Germline V CDR1 and CDR2: SGHNT, YYREEE (reference sequence). The germline V and J ends were trimmed by 4 bases and 4 bases, with 18 bases remaining between them. In DNA form, the CDR3 reads TGTGCCAGCAGCCCTTATGGCCCAGGCGGAGGAAACACCATATATTTT. Translating gives CASSPYGPGGGNTIYF.

In its sample, this clonotype was seen a few times. V and J are TRBV6-1 and TRBJ1-2, with TRBD1 matching over 7 bases. The CDR3 length is 14 residues. Germline V CDR1 and CDR2: MNHNS, SASEGT. V lost 5 bases to trimming and J lost 2 bases; unmatched junction nucleotides: 5. The CDR3 sequence is CASSYQQGNYGYTF. The CDR3 coding sequence is TGTGCCAGCAGTTACCAACAGGGGAACTATGGCTACACCTTC.

This clonotype was recorded many times. The chain employs TRBV12-3 or TRBV12-4 and TRBJ1-6, with D possibly matching TRBD1 (5 bases). The CDR3 covers 15 residues. V gave up 4 bases and J gave up 8 bases, with 15 bases separating them. DNA of the CDR3: TGTGCCAGCAGTTCACACGGGGGTAAGGATTCACCCCTCCACTTT. Its translation: CASSSHGGKDSPLHF.

The rearrangement joins TRBV4-1 to TRBJ1-1; the D gene is possibly TRBD1 (5 bases). There are 14 residues in the CDR3. Trimming removed 1 base at V and 11 bases at J, with 17 bases between. CDR1 MGHRA and CDR2 YSYEKL come from the germline V gene. The CDR3: CASSQGWGSPAAFF. The DNA of the CDR3 is TGCGCCAGCAGCCAAGGTTGGGGGAGCCCTGCTGCTTTCTTT.

This clonotype has only a few counts. The rearrangement links TRBV28 to TRBJ2-1; 7 positions agree with TRBD2. Trimming removed 5 bases from V and 0 bases from J; junction bases left unmatched: 10. The CDR3 totals 17 residues. CDR1 and CDR2 (germline): MDHEN, SYDVKM. CDR3 in amino acids: CASSPRLARGSYNEQFF. Here the CDR3 DNA reads TGTGCCAGCAGTCCCCGACTAGCTCGGGGCTCCTACAATGAGCAGTTCTTC. The full variable domain, with the rest looked up from reference TRBV28 and TRBJ2-1, is DVKVTQSSRYLVKRTGEKVFLECVQDMDHENMFWYRQDPGLGLRLIYFSYDVKMKEKGDIPEGYSVSREKKERFSLILESASTNQTSMYLCASSPRLARGSYNEQFFGPGTRLTVL.

This chain connects TRBV4-3 to TRBJ2-1; perhaps TRBD1 as D (5 bases). The ends were cut back, 0 bases at V and 5 bases at J, with 5 bases in the middle. The CDR3 length is 13 residues. Germline CDR1 and CDR2: LGHNA and YSLEER. This CDR3 is CASSQEGDNEQFF. The CDR3 region has the DNA TGCGCCAGCAGCCAAGAAGGGGACAATGAGCAGTTCTTC.

The chain uses TRBV6-2 or TRBV6-3 and TRBJ2-2; 8 positions agree with TRBD2. The ends lost 5 bases at V and 3 bases at J; junction bases unmatched: 5. Germline CDR1 and CDR2: MNHEY and SVGEGT. The CDR3 has 15 amino acids. The CDR3: CASSELAEYTGELFF. As DNA, the CDR3 is TGTGCCAGCAGTGAACTAGCGGAGTACACCGGGGAGCTGTTTTTT.

In its sample, this clonotype was seen many times. This sequence joins TRBV7-2 and TRBJ1-2; D remains unclear. Trimming shortened V by 0 bases and J by 3 bases, and 8 bases separated the two germline ends. CDR1 and CDR2 from the germline V gene are SGHTA and FQGNSA. The CDR3 consists of 14 residues. The CDR3 DNA is TGTGCCAGCAGCTTAGCCGTTCAGGACTATGGCTACACCTTC. Its protein is CASSLAVQDYGYTF.

Ten or more counts support this clonotype. The rearrangement uses TRBV7-2 and TRBJ2-2; 8 positions agree with TRBD2. CDR3 length equals 18 residues. With V trimmed by 2 bases and J by 5 bases, 13 bases remained unmatched. Germline values: CDR1 SGHTA, CDR2 FQGNSA. The CDR3, as DNA: TGTGCCAGCAGCTTAATGTTAAGCGGGAGCGTAGGAACCGGGGAGCTGTTTTTT. It encodes CASSLMLSGSVGTGELFF.

V usage is TRBV5-1 and J usage is TRBJ2-7; perhaps TRBD2 as D (5 bases). The CDR3 consists of 15 residues. V lost 0 bases to trimming and J lost 1 base, with 11 bases between them. Germline assignment: CDR1 SGHRS and CDR2 YFSETQ. CDR3 loop: CASSLEETGSYEQYF. The CDR3 DNA reads as TGCGCCAGCAGCTTGGAAGAGACGGGATCCTACGAGCAGTACTTC.

In its sample, this clonotype was seen many times. The chain carries TRBV6-2 or TRBV6-3 and TRBJ2-1; the D call may be TRBD1 or TRBD2 (5 bases each). CDR1 and CDR2 (germline): MNHEY, SVGEGT. The CDR3 is 15 amino acids. Trimming stripped 5 bases from V and 12 bases from J, with 23 bases between. CDR3 nucleotides: TGTGCCAGCAGTCCCCCCTGGGGCGGACTTCGCTCGCAGTTCTTC. The encoded protein is CASSPPWGGLRSQFF.

This clonotype has a handful of counts. V gene TRBV7-9 combines with J gene TRBJ2-1; 8 positions match TRBD2. Germline assignment: CDR1 SEHNR and CDR2 FQNEAQ (reference sequence). The trim removed 3 bases at V and 6 bases at J, leaving 4 bases unmatched. The CDR3 covers 14 residues. CDR3 amino acids: CASSLTGTSNEQFF. The CDR3, as DNA: TGTGCCAGCAGCTTGACGGGGACTAGCAATGAGCAGTTCTTC.

This clonotype was recorded many times. The chain is built from TRBV19 and TRBJ1-1, with TRBD1 as a possible D gene (5 bases). V lost 9 bases and J lost 0, with 20 bases in between. This CDR3 region has 16 residues. Germline V gene lookup returns CDR1 LNHDA and CDR2 SQIVND (reference sequence). As DNA, the CDR3 is TGTGCCAGCATGGGTGCGGGGCCTGGGGTGAACACTGAAGCTTTCTTT. Translating it yields CASMGAGPGVNTEAFF.

V usage is TRBV20-1 and J usage is TRBJ1-5, with D hard to call. Germline assignment: CDR1 DFQATT and CDR2 SNEGSKA (reference sequence). Trimming pared 3 bases from V and 6 bases from J, leaving 21 bases between. The CDR3 loop spans 16 amino acids. The CDR3 DNA reads TGCAGTGCTAGGCCCCCCTCGGGGAAAAGCGGTCAGCCCCAGCATTTT. Its translation: CSARPPSGKSGQPQHF.

The chain has TRBV6-6 and TRBJ2-2; 7 bases fit TRBD1. The V segment lost 4 bases and the J segment 4 bases; nucleotides outside the gene matches: 9. CDR1 MNHNY and CDR2 SVGAGI come from the germline V gene (reference sequence). The CDR3 sequence is 16 residues long. The CDR3 region is CASSSSAAGGTGELFF. The CDR3 nucleotides read TGTGCCAGCAGTTCCTCCGCGGCAGGGGGCACCGGGGAGCTGTTTTTT.

This clonotype was found many times. The rearrangement joins TRBV7-2 to TRBJ2-3; 9 nucleotides match TRBD2. CDR1 and CDR2 (germline): SGHTA, FQGNSA. The CDR3 sequence is 18 residues long. The junction had 10 bases not matched to a gene; V was cut back by 1 base and J by 2 bases. The CDR3 DNA follows: TGTGCCAGCAGCTTAGTGGCAGTGGCTAGCGGGACCACAGATACGCAGTATTTT. This translates into CASSLVAVASGTTDTQYF.

This chain connects TRBV20-1 to TRBJ2-7, with unresolved D. Trimming pared 1 base from V and 3 bases from J, leaving 13 bases between. CDR1 DFQATT and CDR2 SNEGSKA come from the germline V gene (reference sequence). The CDR3 totals 14 residues. The CDR3 region is CSARVGGTDYEQYF. The CDR3 DNA reads TGCAGTGCTAGAGTGGGCGGAACAGACTACGAGCAGTACTTC.

Many counts were recorded for this clonotype. The chain links TRBV19 to TRBJ1-1; TRBD1 matches at 7 bases. V trimming: 6 bases; J trimming: 1 base; junction bases outside the gene matches: 5. Germline CDR1 and CDR2: LNHDA and SQIVND (reference sequence). This CDR3 has 14 residues. DNA of the CDR3: TGTGCCAGTAGGAGACAGGGATCGAACACTGAAGCTTTCTTT. Amino acids: CASRRQGSNTEAFF.

The J gene is TRBJ2-1, the V gene TRBV28, with D possibly being TRBD1 (6 bases). Trimming took off 5 bases at V and 8 bases at J, with 7 bases between the two ends. The CDR3 is 11 amino acids. Germline lookup yields CDR1 MDHEN and CDR2 SYDVKM. The CDR3 coding sequence is TGTGCCAGCAGTCCAGGGGATGAGCAGTTCTTC. Residues: CASSPGDEQFF.

The J gene is TRBJ2-2, the V gene TRBV28; 7 positions match TRBD1. The germline V gene encodes CDR1 MDHEN and CDR2 SYDVKM. V trimming: 2 bases; J trimming: 1 base; junction bases outside the gene matches: 4. The CDR3 spans 16 residues. The CDR3 spells CASSLRGGRNTGELFF. CDR3 sequence (DNA): TGTGCCAGCAGTTTAAGAGGGGGCCGGAACACCGGGGAGCTGTTTTTT.

As DNA, the CDR3 is TGTGCCAGCAGGTCGCGGGTGCAGGGAAGGCAGTACGTC. Translation: CASRSRVQGRQYV. This chain uses TRBV6-2 or TRBV6-3 with TRBJ2-7; D could derive from TRBD1 or TRBD2 (5 bases each). This CDR3 contains 13 residues. V gave up 6 bases and J gave up 9 bases, with 18 bases separating them. Germline CDR1 reads MNHEY; CDR2 reads SVGEGT.

This clonotype was detected ten times or more. CDR3 protein: CASRQTSGPEQFF. The CDR3 nucleotides read TGTGCCAGCAGGCAAACTAGCGGCCCTGAGCAGTTCTTC. The rearrangement links TRBV12-3 or TRBV12-4 to TRBJ2-1, with 8 bases fitting TRBD2. The V gene end was trimmed by 6 bases and the J gene end by 9 bases; junction bases not matched to a gene: 7. The CDR3 has 13 residues.

This rearrangement joins TRBV5-6 to TRBJ2-3; the match to TRBD1 covers 9 bases. CDR1 is SGHDT and CDR2 is YYEEEE in the germline V gene. V lost 2 bases and J lost 2; bases outside the gene matches: 3. The CDR3 is 15 amino acids. CDR3 nucleotides: TGTGCCAGCAGCTTCAGGACAGGGGTCACAGATACGCAGTATTTT. Translated: CASSFRTGVTDTQYF.

The table lists this clonotype with a few counts. The gene calls are TRBV5-1 and TRBJ2-3; 10 positions match TRBD2. The length of the CDR3 is 17 residues. Trimming removed 4 bases from V and 2 bases from J; junction bases left unmatched: 10. Per germline, CDR1 SGHRS and CDR2 YFSETQ. The CDR3 loop reads CASSPRGLAETTDTQYF. The CDR3 bases are TGCGCCAGCAGCCCCCGCGGACTAGCGGAGACCACAGATACGCAGTATTTT.